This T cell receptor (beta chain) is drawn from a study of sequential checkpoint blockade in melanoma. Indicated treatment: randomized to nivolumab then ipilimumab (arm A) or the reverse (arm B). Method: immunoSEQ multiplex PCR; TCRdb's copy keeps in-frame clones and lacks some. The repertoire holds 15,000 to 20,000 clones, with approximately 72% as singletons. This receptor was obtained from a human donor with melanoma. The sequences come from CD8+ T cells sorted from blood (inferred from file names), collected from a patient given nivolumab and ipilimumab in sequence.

The DNA of the CDR3 is TGTGCCAGCAGTTACCCCAGGACAGGGGAAGAGCAGTACTTC. It encodes CASSYPRTGEEQYF. The V call is TRBV6-6, the J call TRBJ2-5; 9 bases fit TRBD1. Germline-derived CDR1 and CDR2 are MNHNY and SVGAGI (reference sequence). Germline trimming cut 2 bases from V and 11 bases from J; bases unmatched to any gene: 9. The CDR3 extends over 14 amino acids.